Below are 22 T cell receptor beta chains sequenced from a single sample in a study of shared clonotypes between healthy human individuals. The protocol was immunoSEQ multiplex PCR, while the TCRdb copy is restricted to in-frame clones and leaves out a portion. The sample comprises some 550,000 clones, roughly 97% of which are singletons, and approximately 0.057% rests with the top ten. Sequenced sample: naive CD4+ T cells sorted from blood. Subset given: CD45RA+ positively selected. The receptors here all came from a woman aged 30 to 39 in good health.

CDR3 loop: CASSVAPGATTDTQYF. The CDR3 DNA follows: TGTGCCAGCAGCGTAGCTCCGGGAGCTACCACAGATACGCAGTATTTT. The chain couples TRBV9 to TRBJ2-3; possibly TRBD2 for D (6 bases). Germline V gene sequence: CDR1 SGDLS, CDR2 YYNGEE. The CDR3 is made up of 16 amino acids. V was clipped by 0 bases and J by 2 bases, with 13 bases between them. Looking up the rest from reference TRBV9 and TRBJ2-3 gives the full variable domain: DSGVTQTPKHLITATGQRVTLRCSPRSGDLSVYWYQQSLDQGLQFLIQYYNGEERAKGNILERFSAQQFPDLHSELNLSSLELGDSALYFCASSVAPGATTDTQYFGPGTRLTVL.

J is TRBJ2-1 and V is TRBV28, with 11 bases fitting TRBD2. The CDR3 extends over 15 amino acids. V dropped 2 bases and J dropped 10; count of bases not matched to a gene: 7. Germline assignment: CDR1 MDHEN and CDR2 SYDVKM. CDR3 nucleotide sequence: TGTGCCAGCAGTTTACCTACCGGGACTAGCGGAGAGCAGTTCTTC. It specifies CASSLPTGTSGEQFF.

The CDR3 sequence is CASSLGPGLNTEAFF. The CDR3 nucleotides read TGTGCCAGCAGCCTGGGGCCAGGACTGAACACTGAAGCTTTCTTT. The genes are TRBV5-5 and TRBJ1-1, with D perhaps TRBD1 (5 bases). The CDR3 has 15 residues. The ends were cut back, 4 bases at V and 0 bases at J, with 13 bases in the middle. Germline CDR1 and CDR2: SGHKS and YYEKEE (reference sequence).

This sequence joins TRBV7-9 and TRBJ1-6; weak D call: TRBD1 (5 bases). From germline, CDR1 is SEHNR and CDR2 FQNEAQ (reference sequence). The CDR3 extends over 16 amino acids. With 1 base removed from V and 9 bases from J, the gap between germline ends came to 16 bases. DNA for the CDR3: TGTGCCAGCAGCTTAGACCTGGGTCCGGGGCCTTCACCCCTCCACTTT. Its protein product is CASSLDLGPGPSPLHF.

The rearrangement uses TRBV15 and TRBJ2-1; 8 bases align to TRBD1. Germline CDR1 is LNHNV and CDR2 is YYDKDF (reference sequence). The V segment lost 5 bases and the J segment 4 bases; nucleotides outside the gene matches: 7. The CDR3 covers 15 residues. The CDR3 here is CATSLQGAPYNEQFF. The CDR3 coding sequence is TGTGCCACCAGCCTCCAGGGGGCCCCTTACAATGAGCAGTTCTTC.

The gene calls are TRBV5-1 and TRBJ2-5; D is possibly TRBD2 (6 bases). Looked up from germline, CDR1 is SGHRS and CDR2 is YFSETQ. The length of the CDR3 is 17 residues. Trimming took off 4 bases at V and 1 base at J, with 20 bases between the two ends. CDR3: CASSAQTPGLFQETQYF. CDR3 nucleotides: TGCGCCAGCAGCGCCCAAACGCCGGGACTCTTCCAAGAGACCCAGTACTTC.

The chain uses TRBV2 and TRBJ2-7; a possible D gene is TRBD2 (8 bases). V shed 3 bases and J shed 3 bases, with 21 bases lying between them. CDR3 length equals 17 residues. The V gene's germline CDR1 is SNHLY and CDR2 FYNNEI. This CDR3 is CASSDPRGGGGNYEQYF. The CDR3 DNA reads TGTGCCAGCAGTGATCCCCGGGGGGGAGGGGGCAACTACGAGCAGTACTTC.

This rearrangement joins TRBV5-1 to TRBJ1-1; D remains ambiguous. From germline, CDR1 is SGHRS and CDR2 YFSETQ. Trimming cost V 4 bases and J 1 base, with 17 bases left between them. The CDR3 spans 16 residues. CDR3 nucleotide sequence: TGCGCCAGCAGCCTACAGACGCCCGCCCCGAACACTGAAGCTTTCTTT. It encodes CASSLQTPAPNTEAFF.

The chain uses TRBV4-1 and TRBJ2-7; D not resolved. CDR1 and CDR2 from the germline V gene are MGHRA and YSYEKL. This CDR3 region has 14 residues. V lost 8 bases, J lost 0 bases, and 14 bases lay in between. The CDR3 bases are TGCGCCAGCTCCCACCCCCTTCGCTCCTACGAGCAGTACTTC. It is translated as CASSHPLRSYEQYF.

The V call is TRBV28, the J call TRBJ1-2, with D hard to call. V was pared by 6 bases and J by 4 bases, with 6 bases between. The CDR3 is 11 amino acids. Germline V CDR1 and CDR2: MDHEN, SYDVKM. CDR3 residues: CASSHSYGYTF. The CDR3 nucleotides read TGTGCCAGCAGCCACAGCTATGGCTACACCTTC.

The gene calls are TRBV5-1 and TRBJ2-7; D possibly corresponds to TRBD2 (5 bases). The CDR3 length is 14 residues. Trimming stripped 6 bases from V and 0 bases from J, with 13 bases between. Germline V gene data show CDR1 as SGHRS and CDR2 as YFSETQ. The CDR3 is CASTWTLASYEQYF. CDR3 nucleotides: TGCGCCAGCACCTGGACTTTAGCCTCCTACGAGCAGTACTTC.

This chain connects TRBV4-1 to TRBJ2-1; D tentatively reads TRBD1 or TRBD2 (5 bases each). The CDR3 extends over 15 amino acids. Trimming took 6 bases from V and 4 from J, leaving 16 bases between them. Germline V lookup: CDR1 MGHRA, CDR2 YSYEKL. The CDR3 here is CASRTYGAGYNEQFF. CDR3 in DNA: TGCGCCAGCAGGACCTACGGGGCAGGGTACAATGAGCAGTTCTTC.

The genes are TRBV7-2 and TRBJ2-5; TRBD2 agrees at 7 bases. Trimming cost V 1 base and J 2 bases; bases outside gene matches: 4. The germline V gene encodes CDR1 SGHTA and CDR2 FQGNSA. The CDR3 has 15 residues. CDR3 residues: CASSLGGLSQETQYF. The CDR3 DNA is TGTGCCAGCAGCTTAGGGGGACTAAGTCAAGAGACCCAGTACTTC. The variable domain in full, completed from reference TRBV7-2 and TRBJ2-5, reads GAGVSQSPSNKVTEKGKDVELRCDPISGHTALYWYRQSLGQGLEFLIYFQGNSAPDKSGLPSDRFSAERTGGSVSTLTIQRTQQEDSAVYLCASSLGGLSQETQYFGPGTRLLVL.

V gene TRBV19 combines with J gene TRBJ1-2; D gene uncertain. Trimming shortened V by 3 bases and J by 5 bases, and 13 bases separated the two germline ends. CDR3 size: 14 residues. Germline values: CDR1 LNHDA, CDR2 SQIVND (reference sequence). The CDR3 here is CASSMQAAGYGYTF. DNA for the CDR3: TGTGCCAGTAGTATGCAGGCCGCTGGGTATGGCTACACCTTC.

J is TRBJ2-1 and V is TRBV5-1; 10 bases map to TRBD2. Germline V gives CDR1 SGHRS, CDR2 YFSETQ. The CDR3 totals 16 residues. V gave up 4 bases and J gave up 2 bases; unmatched junction bases: 6. Here the CDR3 reads CASSLALAGAYNEQFF. Here the CDR3 DNA reads TGCGCCAGCAGCCTAGCCCTAGCGGGAGCCTACAATGAGCAGTTCTTC.

This chain connects TRBV5-6 to TRBJ2-5; perhaps TRBD2 as D (6 bases). CDR3 length: 15 residues. Trimming removed 5 bases from V and 0 bases from J, with 14 bases in between. Germline V gives CDR1 SGHDT, CDR2 YYEEEE. The chain's CDR3 is CASRLRGGYQETQYF. CDR3 nucleotide sequence: TGTGCCAGCAGACTCCGGGGAGGATACCAAGAGACCCAGTACTTC.

This clone has only one observation. The limits of the CDR3 on the DNA are not certain, so only TCRdb's listed CDR3 is given. The chain's CDR3 is CASSFGPGTSGNTIYF. The rearrangement joins TRBV11-2 to TRBJ1-3. Both ends counted, the CDR3 spans 16 residues. Looked up from germline, CDR1 is SGHAT and CDR2 is FQNNGV.

V and J are TRBV9 and TRBJ2-3; D possibly corresponds to TRBD1 (6 bases). The germline V and J ends were trimmed by 3 bases and 5 bases, with 19 bases remaining between them. CDR3 size: 16 residues. In germline, CDR1 is SGDLS, CDR2 YYNGEE. CDR3 in amino acids: CASSASRAGAVDTQYF. The CDR3 DNA reads as TGTGCCAGCAGCGCTAGTAGGGCAGGGGCCGTAGATACGCAGTATTTT.

With regard to this clone: Other nucleotide sequences from this sample produce the same CDR3. The rearrangement links TRBV28 to TRBJ2-5; no definite D call. The V end was cut by 6 bases, the J end by 1 base, with 12 bases between. Germline V gene data show CDR1 as MDHEN and CDR2 as SYDVKM. This CDR3 spans 14 amino acids. The CDR3 DNA follows: TGTGCCAGCAGCCTAGGAACACTCCAAGAGACCCAGTACTTC. It is translated as CASSLGTLQETQYF.

This chain joins TRBV6-6 and TRBJ1-1; TRBD1 matches at 7 bases. With V trimmed by 8 bases and J by 1 base, 7 bases remained unmatched. Germline V gene sequence: CDR1 MNHNY, CDR2 SVGAGI (reference sequence). The CDR3 sequence is 14 residues long. CDR3 sequence reads: CASVQGGQNTEAFF. CDR3 sequence (DNA): TGTGCCAGCGTTCAGGGGGGACAGAACACTGAAGCTTTCTTT.

The chain couples TRBV4-2 to TRBJ1-5, with D uncertain. Germline V gives CDR1 LGHNA, CDR2 YNFKEQ. The V gene lost 1 base and the J gene lost 1 base, with 5 bases spanning the gap. The CDR3 length is 14 residues. The CDR3 region is CASSQVGSNQPQHF. The CDR3 region has the DNA TGTGCCAGCAGCCAAGTAGGGAGCAATCAGCCCCAGCATTTT.

This clone was seen a single time. The chain uses TRBV25-1 and TRBJ1-2; a weak D match, TRBD1 (6 bases). The CDR3 is 13 amino acids. Trimming left V 9 bases short and J 5 bases short, with 16 bases between. The germline gives CDR1 MGHDK, CDR2 SYGVNS. CDR3 amino acids: CASSGGAYYGYTF. The CDR3 nucleotides are TGTGCCAGTTCCGGGGGGGCGTATTATGGCTACACCTTC.